This TCR beta chain appears in the sequencing data of a study of beta chain features in type 1 diabetes. General observations from the study: cDNA sequencing could over-represent cells with high TCR expression.

The sample holds a few counts of this clone. Its antigen is undetermined. Every bit of the isolated RNA underwent reverse transcription, so sequencing read expressed TCRB transcripts. Repertoires were generated with immunoSEQ multiplex PCR, while TCRdb's copy carries only in-frame clones and drops some. The table shows 350,000 to 450,000 clones, with around 16% occurring only once. This CDR3 is 14 amino acids long. The junction had 3 bases not matched to a gene; V was cut back by 0 bases and J by 6 bases. Per germline, CDR1 SGHRS and CDR2 YFSETQ. This TCR was recovered from a woman aged 18 to 35 in good health. Source material: naive CD4+ T cells from blood. J is TRBJ2-1 and V is TRBV5-1; 7 bases line up with TRBD1. CDR3 in amino acids: CASSLGGQINEQFF. The CDR3 DNA is TGCGCCAGCAGCTTGGGGGGACAGATCAATGAGCAGTTCTTC.